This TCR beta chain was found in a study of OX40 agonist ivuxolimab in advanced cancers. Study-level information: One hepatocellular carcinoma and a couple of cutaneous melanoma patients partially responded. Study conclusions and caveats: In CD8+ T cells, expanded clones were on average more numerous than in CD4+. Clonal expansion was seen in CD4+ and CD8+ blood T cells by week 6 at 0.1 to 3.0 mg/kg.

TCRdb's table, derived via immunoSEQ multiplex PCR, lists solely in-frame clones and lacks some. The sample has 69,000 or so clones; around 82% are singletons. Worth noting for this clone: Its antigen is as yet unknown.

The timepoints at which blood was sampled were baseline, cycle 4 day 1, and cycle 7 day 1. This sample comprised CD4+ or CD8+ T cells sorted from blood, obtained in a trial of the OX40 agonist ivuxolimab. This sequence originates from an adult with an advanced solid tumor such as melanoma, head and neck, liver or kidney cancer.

DNA of the CDR3: TGTGCCAGCAGTTTTGATCTAGCGGGAGAGAGAGAGACCCAGTACTTC. This translates into CASSFDLAGERETQYF. The chain combines TRBV28 with TRBJ2-5, with 10 bases lining up with TRBD2. CDR1 is MDHEN, CDR2 SYDVKM, per germline. CDR3 length: 16 amino acids. J lost 4 bases, V lost 3 bases, and 8 bases had no gene match.